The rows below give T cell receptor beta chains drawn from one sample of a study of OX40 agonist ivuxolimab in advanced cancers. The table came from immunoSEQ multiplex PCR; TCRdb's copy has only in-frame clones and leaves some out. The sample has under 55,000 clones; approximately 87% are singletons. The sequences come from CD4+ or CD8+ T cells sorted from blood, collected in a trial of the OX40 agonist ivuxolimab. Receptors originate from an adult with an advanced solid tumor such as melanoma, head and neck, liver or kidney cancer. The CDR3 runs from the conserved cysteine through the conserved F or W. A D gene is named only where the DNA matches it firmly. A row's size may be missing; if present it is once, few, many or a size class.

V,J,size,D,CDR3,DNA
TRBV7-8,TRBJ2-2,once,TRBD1,CASSLVLTGTGLTGELFF,TGTGCCAGCAGCTTAGTATTGACCGGGACAGGGTTAACCGGGGAGCTGTTTTTT
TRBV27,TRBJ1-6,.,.,CASSFDARSSYNSPLHF,TGTGCCAGCAGTTTTGACGCCAGGAGCTCCTATAATTCACCCCTCCACTTT
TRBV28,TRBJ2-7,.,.,CASNKRYEQYF,TGTGCCAGCAACAAACGCTACGAGCAGTACTTC
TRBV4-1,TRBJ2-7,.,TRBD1,CASSQDQGEYYEQYF,TGCGCCAGCAGCCAAGATCAGGGGGAATACTACGAGCAGTACTTC
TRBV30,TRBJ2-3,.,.,CAWSVGRGTDTQYF,TGTGCCTGGAGTGTGGGTCGGGGGACAGATACGCAGTATTTT
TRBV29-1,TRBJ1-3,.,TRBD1,CSVDDRVNGNTIYF,TGCAGCGTTGATGACAGGGTAAATGGAAACACCATATATTTT
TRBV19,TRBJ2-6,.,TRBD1,CASSQDRGLGANVLTF,TGTGCCAGTAGTCAGGACAGGGGGCTTGGGGCCAACGTCCTGACTTTC
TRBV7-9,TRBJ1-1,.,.,CASTYFVGTEAFF,TGTGCCAGCACCTACTTTGTGGGAACTGAAGCTTTCTTT
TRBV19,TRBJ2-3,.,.,CASSISRVADTQYF,TGTGCCAGTAGTATTTCCAGGGTTGCAGATACGCAGTATTTT
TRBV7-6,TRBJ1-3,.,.,CASSLAGSPGNTIYF,TGTGCCAGCAGCTTAGCTGGGAGTCCTGGAAACACCATATATTTT
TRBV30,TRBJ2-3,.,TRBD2,CAWDLAGRTDTQYF,TGTGCCTGGGACTTAGCGGGGCGCACAGATACGCAGTATTTT
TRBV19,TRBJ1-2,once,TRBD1,CASSTQGTANYGYTF,TGTGCCAGTAGTACCCAGGGGACAGCTAACTATGGCTACACCTTC
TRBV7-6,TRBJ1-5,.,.,CASSLSKSQPQHF,TGTGCCAGCAGCTTAAGTAAAAGTCAGCCCCAGCATTTT
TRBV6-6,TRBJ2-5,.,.,CASSSPVAAQETQYF,TGTGCCAGCAGTTCCCCCGTGGCGGCCCAAGAGACCCAGTACTTC
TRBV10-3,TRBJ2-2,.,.,CAISEETGSGELFF,TGTGCCATCAGTGAAGAAACGGGGAGCGGGGAGCTGTTTTTT
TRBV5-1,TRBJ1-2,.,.,CASSFDGGNGYTF,TGCGCCAGCAGCTTTGACGGGGGCAATGGCTACACCTTC
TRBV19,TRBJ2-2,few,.,CASSRRTYTGELFF,TGTGCCAGTAGTAGGAGGACATACACCGGGGAGCTGTTTTTT
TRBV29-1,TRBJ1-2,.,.,CSVERTAGDRAF,TGCAGCGTTGAGCGGACGGCGGGTGATCGGGCCTTC
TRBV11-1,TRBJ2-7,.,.,CASSALGDPYEQYF,TGTGCCAGCAGCGCCCTGGGGGACCCCTACGAGCAGTACTTC
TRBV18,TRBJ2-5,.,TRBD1,CASSLDRGETQYF,TGTGCCAGCTCCCTTGACAGGGGAGAGACCCAGTACTTC
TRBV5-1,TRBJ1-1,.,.,CASSLDGGYTEAFF,TGCGCCAGCAGCTTGGATGGGGGGTACACTGAAGCTTTCTTT
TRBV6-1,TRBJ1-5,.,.,CASSERGNQPQHF,TGTGCCAGCAGTGAAAGAGGCAATCAGCCCCAGCATTTT
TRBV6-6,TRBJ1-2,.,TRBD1,CSSGTGGSGYTF,TGCTCATCCGGGACAGGGGGCTCTGGCTACACCTTC
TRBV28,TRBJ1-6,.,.,CASSLRQGPNSPLHF,TGTGCCAGCAGTTTAAGGCAGGGACCAAATTCACCCCTCCACTTT
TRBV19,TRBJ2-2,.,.,CASTTPFMGTGELFF,TGTGCCAGTACCACTCCTTTTATGGGGACCGGGGAGCTGTTTTTT
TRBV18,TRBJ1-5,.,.,CASSPLRADQPQHF,TGTGCCAGCTCACCACTTAGGGCCGATCAGCCCCAGCATTTT
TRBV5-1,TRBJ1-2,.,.,CASSLELRNYGYTF,TGCGCCAGCAGCTTGGAGTTGAGGAACTATGGCTACACCTTC
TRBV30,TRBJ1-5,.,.,CAWSPFTGRGQPQHF,TGTGCCTGGAGTCCCTTCACAGGACGGGGGCAGCCCCAGCATTTT
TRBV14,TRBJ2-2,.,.,CASSQEGQEVAGELFF,TGTGCCAGCAGCCAAGAAGGCCAGGAAGTCGCCGGGGAGCTGTTTTTT
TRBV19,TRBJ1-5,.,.,CASSIKSRFQPQHF,TGTGCCAGTAGTATAAAGTCAAGGTTTCAGCCCCAGCATTTT
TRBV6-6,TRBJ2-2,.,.,CASSFPVRAGELFF,TGTGCCAGCAGCTTCCCGGTTCGGGCCGGGGAGCTGTTTTTT
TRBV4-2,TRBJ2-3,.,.,CASSQANNPQYF,TGTGCCAGCAGCCAAGCTAATAACCCGCAGTATTTT
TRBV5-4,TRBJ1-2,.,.,CASSFMAYGYTF,TGTGCCAGCAGCTTCATGGCCTATGGCTACACCTTC
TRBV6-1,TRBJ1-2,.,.,CASRWNYGYTF,TGTGCCAGCCGGTGGAACTATGGCTACACCTTC
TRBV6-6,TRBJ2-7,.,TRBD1,CASRQQGGGYEQYF,TGTGCCAGCAGGCAACAGGGGGGAGGTTACGAGCAGTACTTC
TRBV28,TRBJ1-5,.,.,CASSSPLGWSQHF,TGTGCCAGCAGTTCCCCTTTAGGGTGGTCCCAGCATTTT
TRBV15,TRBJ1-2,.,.,CATSRDSVWPTF,TGTGCCACCAGCAGAGATAGCGTCTGGCCCACCTTC
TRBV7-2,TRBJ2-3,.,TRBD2,CASSLTAGGNADTQYF,TGTGCCAGCAGCTTAACAGCGGGGGGGAACGCAGATACGCAGTATTTT
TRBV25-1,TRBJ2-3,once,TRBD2,CAPGRGISDTSTDTQYF,TGTGCCCCGGGGCGGGGGATTTCGGACACTAGCACAGATACGCAGTATTTT
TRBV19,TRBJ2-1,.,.,CASSIGRLPPNYNEQFF,TGTGCCAGTAGTATAGGTCGACTCCCACCAAACTACAATGAGCAGTTCTTC
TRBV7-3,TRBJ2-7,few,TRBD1,CASSSYQGALSF,TGTGCCAGCAGCTCCTACCAGGGGGCTTTAAGCTTC
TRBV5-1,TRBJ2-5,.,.,CASSLGEKETQYF,TGCGCCAGCAGCTTGGGAGAAAAAGAGACCCAGTACTTC
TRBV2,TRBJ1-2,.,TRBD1,CASSADRNSYGYTF,TGTGCCAGCAGCGCGGACAGGAACTCATATGGCTACACCTTC
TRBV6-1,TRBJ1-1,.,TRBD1,CASYEYRGGTAEAFF,TGTGCCAGCTATGAATACAGGGGAGGAACGGCTGAAGCTTTCTTT
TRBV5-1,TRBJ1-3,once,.,CASSTGFGNTIYF,TGCGCCAGCAGCACAGGGTTCGGAAACACCATATATTTT
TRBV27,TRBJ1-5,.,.,CASKAGGGNQPQHF,TGTGCCAGCAAGGCAGGAGGCGGCAATCAGCCCCAGCATTTT
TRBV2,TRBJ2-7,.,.,CASRPDSVYEQYF,TGTGCCAGCAGACCAGACAGTGTCTACGAGCAGTACTTC
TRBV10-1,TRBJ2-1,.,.,CASSRKKEPYNEQFF,TGCGCCAGCAGCAGGAAGAAGGAGCCTTACAATGAGCAGTTCTTC
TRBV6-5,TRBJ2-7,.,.,CASSYSGTVSSYEQYF,TGTGCCAGCAGTTACTCCGGGACGGTTAGCTCCTACGAGCAGTACTTC
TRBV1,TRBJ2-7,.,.,CTSSQDLLALEQYF,TGCACCAGCAGCCAAGATTTATTAGCGCTAGAGCAGTACTTC
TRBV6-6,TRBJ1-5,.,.,CASSYGALSGDQPQHF,TGTGCCAGCAGTTATGGGGCCCTATCAGGGGATCAGCCCCAGCATTTT
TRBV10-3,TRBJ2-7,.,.,CAISDYEQYF,TGTGCCATCAGTGATTACGAGCAGTACTTC
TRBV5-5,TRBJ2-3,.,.,CASSLFRDRRSDTQYF,TGTGCCAGCAGCTTGTTCCGTGACAGGCGTTCGGATACGCAGTATTTT